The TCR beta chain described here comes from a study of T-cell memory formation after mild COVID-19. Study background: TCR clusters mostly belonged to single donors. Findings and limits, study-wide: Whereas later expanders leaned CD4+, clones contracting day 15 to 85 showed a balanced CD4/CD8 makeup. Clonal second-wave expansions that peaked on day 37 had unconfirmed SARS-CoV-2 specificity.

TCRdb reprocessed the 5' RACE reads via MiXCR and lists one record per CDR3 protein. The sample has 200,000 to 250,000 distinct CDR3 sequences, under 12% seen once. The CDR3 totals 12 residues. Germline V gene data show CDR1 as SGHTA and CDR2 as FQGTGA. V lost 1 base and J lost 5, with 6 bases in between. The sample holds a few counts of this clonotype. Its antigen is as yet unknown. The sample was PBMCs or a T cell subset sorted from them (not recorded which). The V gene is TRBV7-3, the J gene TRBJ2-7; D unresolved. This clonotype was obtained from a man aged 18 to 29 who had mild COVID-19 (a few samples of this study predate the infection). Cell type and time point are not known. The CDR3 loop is CASSLKGHEQYV. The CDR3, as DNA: TGTGCCAGCAGCTTAAAGGGTCACGAGCAGTACGTC.